This T cell receptor (beta chain) was found in a study of blood T cell repertoires in COVID-19. Overall study: Samples representing acute and convalescent COVID-19 were sourced from the United States, Italy and Spain. T cells, B-cell-depleted T cells, or PBMCs provided the cDNA or gDNA that served as material.

CDR1 and CDR2 from the germline V gene are MGHRA and YSYEKL. The CDR3 is 17 amino acids. Trimming shortened V by 3 bases and J by 7 bases, and 24 bases separated the two germline ends. In the original analysis: Amplification from reference gene primers served as the basis for estimated nucleated cell counts. TCRdb keeps only in-frame clones here, not all; method: immunoSEQ multiplex PCR. V, J and clone size are those of that table, while D and trimming were read from the DNA. The sample carries about 26,000 clones, approximately 84% recorded once. This clone has a single count. The sequence was collected from a man aged 50 or older with active or convalescent COVID-19. The chain couples TRBV4-1 to TRBJ1-2; D gene uncertain. Material for sequencing was peripheral blood. The CDR3: CASSHRLAALETSGYTF. The CDR3 nucleotides read TGCGCCAGCAGCCATAGACTTGCGGCCCTAGAAACGTCTGGCTACACCTTC.